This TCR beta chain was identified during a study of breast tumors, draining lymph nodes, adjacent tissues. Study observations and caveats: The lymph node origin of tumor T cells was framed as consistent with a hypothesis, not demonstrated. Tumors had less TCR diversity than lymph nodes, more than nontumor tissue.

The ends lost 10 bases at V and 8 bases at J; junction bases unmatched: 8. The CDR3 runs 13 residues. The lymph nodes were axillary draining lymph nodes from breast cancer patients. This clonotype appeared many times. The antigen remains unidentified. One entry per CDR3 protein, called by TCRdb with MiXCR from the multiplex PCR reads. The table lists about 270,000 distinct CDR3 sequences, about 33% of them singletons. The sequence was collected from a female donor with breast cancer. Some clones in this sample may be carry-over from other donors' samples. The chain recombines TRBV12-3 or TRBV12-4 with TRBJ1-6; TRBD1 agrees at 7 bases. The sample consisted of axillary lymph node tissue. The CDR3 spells CAIRDSPYSPLHF. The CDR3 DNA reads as TGTGCCATAAGGGACAGCCCATATTCACCCCTCCACTTT.